This T cell receptor beta chain was captured by sequencing in a study of beta chain bispecific antibodies for T cell cancers (dated by TCRdb to the early 2020s). Background on the whole study: T cells from healthy donors were cocultured with T cell leukemia lines in the presence of bispecific antibodies, after which the depletion of each TRBV family was measured by TRBV sequencing of the surviving cells. Jurkat cells expressed surface TRBV12 (TRBV12-3), and HPB-ALL cells expressed surface TRBV5-5. Paper-wide results and their limitations: Cross-reactivity of the anti-TRBV5-5 antibody with TRBV5-6 was attributed to high sequence similarity between the two genes. Leukemia cell line cells were mixed with normal T cells in each sequenced sample, and most of the targeted TRBV signal was derived from the leukemia cells rather than from the normal T cells.

T cells were expanded from blood mononuclear cells for 3 to 4 days using either anti-CD3 antibody OKT3 or CD3/CD28 Dynabeads. The culture conditions for expanded T cells were RPMI 1640 plus 10% fetal bovine serum, recombinant human IL-2 (about 100 IU/ml) and IL-7 (5 ng/ml). Cocultures combined some 5 x 10^4 normal T cells with some 5 x 10^4 target cells and bispecific antibody in roughly 100 ul, incubated approximately 15 hours at 37°C. Each bispecific antibody consisted of two single-chain variable fragments expressed in a single-chain diabody format with a His tag. The effector T cells were obtained from healthy human donors, with peripheral blood mononuclear cells isolated from leukapheresis samples by Ficoll density gradient centrifugation. Unique molecular identifier barcodes were built into the libraries and used for clonotype quantification. Qiagen AllPrep DNA/RNA Micro kits were used to isolate total RNA, and an Agilent TapeStation was used to check RNA quality. TCR beta libraries were built by 5' RACE: cDNA synthesis followed by two PCR steps using TCR beta constant-region gene-specific primers. TCR beta libraries were sequenced on an Illumina MiSeq platform. In the authors' own workflow: MIGEC, MiXCR and VDJtools were used to process the reads. To get a clonotype's frequency, the unique molecular identifiers belonging to that clonotype were divided by all unique molecular identifiers in the sample. Nonfunctional TRBV genes classified in IMGT as pseudogenes or open reading frames, such as TRBV1, TRBV12-1 and TRBV21, were excluded. TCRdb redid the processing of the public reads, applying fastp at Q25 and MiXCR, and retained in-frame beta chains. Every CDR3 protein is listed once, alongside the most common genes and DNA of its rows. For this entry, the V and J calls and clone size follow TCRdb and not the study's own pipeline. The sample table records about 18,000 distinct CDR3 sequences; about 1.9% of these occur just once. Of the sample, about 7% falls within the top ten clones.

This clonotype showed up many times. It has no known antigen specificity. It has no much larger one-base neighbor in the sample; base qualities were not kept. From the cysteine up to the phenylalanine, the CDR3 has a length of 13 residues. Here the CDR3 DNA is all that survives: 39 bases in frame from base 1. Between the V and J ends, shortened by 3 bases and 5 bases respectively, the junction contains 8 bases. CDR1 and CDR2 were assigned from the germline V gene as MDHEN and SYDVKM. The sequence came from a human donor in good health. Some clones in this sample may be carry-over from other donors' samples. This sequence uses TRBV28 and TRBJ2-1; no D gene is confidently identified. Sequenced material: healthy donor T cells cultured with leukemia cells. The sequenced DNA: TGTGCCAGCAGTTTTTCCGTCAACAATGAGCAGTTCTTC. Its protein reads: CASSFSVNNEQFF.